The sequence of this T cell receptor beta chain was determined in a study of vaccination and CD4 T cells after COVID-19. Turning to the study itself: Cellular stimulation was performed using overlapping spike peptides derived from SARS-CoV-2, HCoV-NL63, HCoV-OC43 and HCoV-229E. The study's findings and limits: Counts of SARS-CoV-2-reactive clonotypes had a median that went from 21 to 38, a nonsignificant change.

Regarding this clonotype: Its antigen is unidentified.

The assay that was used to sequence DNA from cultured CD4+ T cells was the Oncomine TCR Beta short-read assay. Once CD4+ T cells had been cultured, genomic DNA was extracted from them. MiXCR, run by TCRdb on the PCR reads, gives a single entry per CDR3 protein. The sample has under 5,500 distinct CDR3 sequences, more than 60% seen once; the top ten hold approximately 33%. The CDR3 runs 12 residues. Germline V gene data show CDR1 as LGHDT and CDR2 as YNNKEL (reference sequence). Trimming took 8 bases from V and 4 from J, leaving 12 bases between them. The treatment denotes: approximately 10-day PBMC culture with coronavirus spike peptide pools or control peptides (ViraFEST assay). Investigators obtained the unexposed donor's CD4+ T cells before the COVID-19 pandemic (2011-2018). Each of days 3 and 7 saw half the medium replaced by fresh IL-2 medium.

Sample: CD4+ T cells from blood, cultured in vitro. The TCR originated in a human donor in good health. The chain recombines TRBV3-1 with TRBJ2-7; D might be TRBD1 or TRBD2, each matching 5 bases. The CDR3 sequence is CASRDRGYEQYF. The CDR3 bases are TGTGCCAGCCGGGACCGAGGGTACGAGCAGTACTTC.